This passage covers 9 T cell receptor beta chains from one sample sequenced in a study of identical twins. TCRdb recomputed calls from the 5' RACE reads with MiXCR, one row per CDR3 protein. The data hold 1.5 million or so distinct CDR3 sequences, with about 32% observed a single time. Source material: cord blood. These receptors were obtained from a newborn girl in good health.

The chain carries TRBV6-1 and TRBJ2-4, with 10 nucleotides matching TRBD1. The J call is uncertain, as TRBJ2-7 better fits the DNA end. Germline CDR1 is MNHNS and CDR2 is SASEGT. The CDR3 covers 14 residues. The CDR3 reads CASKSGQGLNEQYF. The CDR3 bases are TGTGCCAGCAAGTCGGGACAGGGGCTGAACGAGCAGTACTTC.

This clonotype was seen more than once but under ten times. This chain connects TRBV11-2 to TRBJ2-1; TRBD2 aligns across 7 bases. The CDR3 spans 14 residues. The V gene end was trimmed by 0 bases and the J gene end by 7 bases; junction bases not matched to a gene: 3. Germline V CDR1 and CDR2: SGHAT, FQNNGV. The CDR3 loop reads CASSLDRTRNEQFF. The CDR3 nucleotides read TGTGCCAGCAGCTTAGATCGGACTAGGAATGAGCAGTTCTTC.

The rearrangement joins TRBV7-6 to TRBJ1-1; TRBD1 is a possible D gene (6 bases). Deletions cut 2 bases from V and 0 bases from J, with 16 bases between. Looked up from germline, CDR1 is SGHVS and CDR2 is FNYEAQ. The CDR3 is 17 residues long. CDR3 residues: CASSLQGPTSLNTEAFF. The DNA of the CDR3 is TGTGCCAGCAGCTTACAGGGGCCCACGTCTTTGAACACTGAAGCTTTCTTT.

A note on this clonotype: At one boundary the junction diverges from the germline segment, which might be a read error. The CDR3 DNA sequence: TGCGCCAGCAGCTTGGCCGGGGGGGGCTCCTACGTGCAGTACTTC. The encoded protein is CASSLAGGGSYVQYF. V is TRBV5-1 and J is TRBJ2-7; TRBD2 agrees at 8 bases. CDR1 is SGHRS, CDR2 YFSETQ, per germline. This CDR3 is 15 amino acids long. Based on the CDR3 plus reference TRBV5-1 and TRBJ2-7, the full variable domain is KAGVTQTPRYLIKTRGQQVTLSCSPISGHRSVSWYQQTPGQGLQFLFEYFSETQRNKGNFPGRFSGRQFSNSRSEMNVSTLELGDSALYLCASSLAGGGSYVQYFGPGTRLTVT.

The rearrangement joins TRBV20-1 to TRBJ1-6; D gene unclear. The germline V gene encodes CDR1 DFQATT and CDR2 SNEGSKA (reference sequence). Trimming stripped 6 bases from V and 9 bases from J, with 15 bases between. This CDR3 has 13 amino acids. The CDR3 reads CSAPRSGISPLHF. The DNA for the CDR3 is TGCAGTGCCCCAAGATCGGGCATTTCACCCCTCCACTTT.

The chain has TRBV7-9 and TRBJ2-1; a possible D gene is TRBD1 (5 bases). Germline CDR1 SEHNR, CDR2 FQNEAQ (reference sequence). This CDR3 spans 15 amino acids. Trimming left V 5 bases short and J 6 bases short, with 17 bases between. CDR3 nucleotides: TGTGCCAGCAGCACCGAAGGGGTCCAGCCCAATGAGCAGTTCTTC. It is translated as CASSTEGVQPNEQFF.

The chain is built from TRBV3-1 and TRBJ2-7; a possible D gene is TRBD2 (5 bases). Germline CDR1 reads LGHDT; CDR2 reads YNNKEL (reference sequence). The CDR3 length is 13 residues. V was clipped by 3 bases and J by 2 bases, with 8 bases between them. The CDR3 DNA reads TGTGCCAGCAGCCACCTAGCAACCTACGAGCAGTACTTC. Translating gives CASSHLATYEQYF.

The V gene is TRBV14, the J gene TRBJ2-1, with D hard to call. The J call may be wrong; the DNA end is better matched by TRBJ2-7. CDR1 and CDR2 (germline): SGHDN, FVKESK. This CDR3 is built from 15 residues. The CDR3 region is CASSQVASSYNEQYF. For the CDR3, the DNA is TGTGCCAGCAGCCAAGTTGCGAGCTCCTACAATGAGCAGTACTTC.

The CDR3 reads CSAPGLAGRTDTQYF. CDR3 nucleotide sequence: TGCAGTGCTCCGGGACTAGCGGGACGCACAGATACGCAGTATTTT. The rearrangement uses TRBV20-1 and TRBJ2-3, with 13 bases that match TRBD2. The CDR3 runs 15 residues. After removal of 5 bases from V and 1 base from J, the junction contained 3 bases not matched to a gene. Germline V gene lookup returns CDR1 DFQATT and CDR2 SNEGSKA (reference sequence).